One sample yielded the 20 T cell receptor beta chains listed below, sequenced in a study of Graves' ophthalmopathy and Graves' hyperthyroidism. Researchers took RNA transcripts and amplified TCR beta CDR3 regions from them. HTBI primers primed a first-round RT-PCR, and a second-round multiplex PCR followed. One entry per CDR3 protein results from TCRdb running MiXCR on the multiplex PCR reads. This sample has over a million distinct CDR3 sequences, with about two fifths found just once. Source material: peripheral blood or thyroid tissue (not recorded which). The receptors come from an adult man with Graves' hyperthyroidism.

This clonotype was observed at least ten times. V gene TRBV20-1 combines with J gene TRBJ2-7; possible D gene TRBD2, 5 bases. V lost 5 bases to trimming and J lost 3 bases, with 17 bases between them. CDR1 and CDR2 (germline): DFQATT, SNEGSKA (reference sequence). This CDR3 has 14 amino acids. The CDR3: CSAQELDGLYEQYF. CDR3 nucleotides: TGCAGTGCTCAGGAACTAGACGGCCTCTACGAGCAGTACTTC.

This clonotype was recorded at least ten times. The V call is TRBV29-1, the J call TRBJ1-2; D perhaps matches TRBD1 (6 bases). The CDR3 sequence is 13 residues long. The V end lost 4 bases, the J end lost 2 bases, and 11 bases lay between the germline ends. CDR1 SQVTM and CDR2 ANQGSEA come from the germline V gene. CDR3 region: CSVGAQGNYGYTF. DNA for the CDR3: TGCAGCGTTGGGGCACAGGGCAACTATGGCTACACCTTC.

This clonotype has ten or more counts. The chain is built from TRBV20-1 and TRBJ2-7, with D perhaps matching TRBD1 (6 bases). Germline V CDR1 and CDR2: DFQATT, SNEGSKA (reference sequence). V was pared by 6 bases and J by 0 bases, with 9 bases between. The CDR3 is made up of 12 amino acids. DNA of the CDR3: TGCAGTGCCAACAGGGACTCCTACGAGCAGTACTTC. It yields the protein CSANRDSYEQYF.

In its sample, this clonotype was seen many times. The gene calls are TRBV7-9 and TRBJ1-5; D not resolved. This CDR3 has 14 residues. In germline, CDR1 is SEHNR, CDR2 FQNEAQ (reference sequence). With 2 bases removed from V and 7 bases from J, the gap between germline ends came to 12 bases. In DNA form, the CDR3 reads TGTGCCAGCAGCTTAAGCCCCTCCGGGCAGCCCCAGCATTTT. This codes for CASSLSPSGQPQHF. The complete variable domain, with remaining parts taken from reference TRBV7-9 and TRBJ1-5, reads DTGVSQNPRHKITKRGQNVTFRCDPISEHNRLYWYRQTLGQGPEFLTYFQNEAQLEKSRLLSDRFSAERPKGSFSTLEIQRTEQGDSAMYLCASSLSPSGQPQHFGDGTRLSIL.

This clonotype was found many times. The chain recombines TRBV9 with TRBJ2-5; the D call may be TRBD1 or TRBD2 (6 bases each). Germline assignment: CDR1 SGDLS and CDR2 YYNGEE. Trimming removed 4 bases at V and 5 bases at J, with 27 bases between. The CDR3 has 18 amino acids. This CDR3 is CASSPRLSGAGAMETQYF. CDR3 DNA: TGTGCCAGCAGCCCTCGGCTGTCGGGGGCAGGGGCAATGGAGACCCAGTACTTC.

The chain has TRBV2 and TRBJ2-7; 15 bases map to TRBD2. Unmatched junction bases numbered 12, after V lost 7 bases and J lost 5 bases. Germline lookup yields CDR1 SNHLY and CDR2 FYNNEI. The CDR3 covers 17 residues. CDR3 coding DNA: TGTGCCAGCAAAACCGGACTAGCGGGAGGGCTACCCAACGAGCAGTACTTC. Protein: CASKTGLAGGLPNEQYF.

CDR3 amino acids: CASSVQGAIYEQYF. The CDR3 bases are TGTGCCAGTAGTGTCCAGGGGGCAATCTACGAGCAGTACTTC. The chain carries TRBV19 and TRBJ2-7, with 8 bases lining up with TRBD1. V shed 5 bases and J 3 bases; nucleotides not matched to a gene: 6. This CDR3 region has 14 residues. Germline loops: CDR1 LNHDA, CDR2 SQIVND (reference sequence).

This rearrangement joins TRBV20-1 to TRBJ2-3, with D possibly matching TRBD1 (5 bases). The V end was cut by 6 bases, the J end by 0 bases, with 13 bases between. CDR3 length: 14 residues. CDR1 is DFQATT and CDR2 is SNEGSKA in the germline V gene (reference sequence). CDR3: CSAVGAPSTDTQYF. In DNA, the CDR3 is TGCAGTGCCGTAGGGGCACCTAGCACAGATACGCAGTATTTT.

This clonotype was recorded at least ten times. The rearrangement links TRBV28 to TRBJ1-6, with TRBD1 as a possible D gene (6 bases). The ends were cut back, 5 bases at V and 11 bases at J, with 16 bases in the middle. The CDR3 is made up of 14 amino acids. CDR1 and CDR2 (germline): MDHEN, SYDVKM. The CDR3 region has the DNA TGTGCCAGCAGTCTGACAGGCCGATCGGCACCCCTCCACTTT. Its protein is CASSLTGRSAPLHF.

This chain uses TRBV14 with TRBJ2-7; tentative D call: TRBD2 (5 bases). CDR3 length: 20 residues. Trimming took off 4 bases at V and 1 base at J, with 29 bases between the two ends. The germline V gene has CDR1 SGHDN and CDR2 FVKESK. The CDR3 reads CASSPQLFDPDWSASYEQYF. The CDR3 DNA is TGTGCCAGCAGCCCACAACTTTTCGACCCGGACTGGAGCGCTTCCTACGAGCAGTACTTC.

Comments on this clonotype: Just one base apart from a much larger clone, this may be a read error. The chain couples TRBV14 to TRBJ2-7, with D tentatively TRBD2 (5 bases). Per the germline V gene, CDR1 is SGHDN and CDR2 is FVKESK. The CDR3 contains 16 residues. This CDR3 reads CASGQGFRAGSYEQYF. The CDR3 DNA is TGTGCCAGCGGCCAAGGCTTCCGTGCGGGCTCCTACGAGCAGTACTTC.

This clonotype was seen a handful of times. This chain links TRBV30 with TRBJ1-1, with 10 bases aligning to TRBD1. Germline assignment: CDR1 GTSNPN and CDR2 SVGIG (reference sequence). V lost 4 bases and J lost 7; bases outside the gene matches: 6. The CDR3 length is 13 residues. Here the CDR3 DNA reads TGTGCCTGGAACCACGACAGGGGGCTTGAAGCTTTCTTT. This gives the protein CAWNHDRGLEAFF.

This clonotype has at least ten counts. The chain employs TRBV7-8 and TRBJ1-4; possibly TRBD1 for D (5 bases). V was shortened by 1 base and J by 14 bases, with 17 bases between the two germline ends. This CDR3 has 14 amino acids. CDR1 is SGHVS and CDR2 is FQNEAQ in the germline V gene. The CDR3 DNA follows: TGTGCCAGCAGCTTAGACGCGTTGGGGGGTTACCTGTTTTTT. Protein: CASSLDALGGYLFF. The variable domain in full, with the rest retrieved from reference TRBV7-8 and TRBJ1-4, is GAGVSQSPRYKVAKRGQDVALRCDPISGHVSLFWYQQALGQGPEFLTYFQNEAQLDKSGLPSDRFFAERPEGSVSTLKIQRTQQEDSAVYLCASSLDALGGYLFFGSGTQLSVL.

V and J are TRBV12-3 or TRBV12-4 and TRBJ2-7, with D hard to call. The CDR3 has 13 amino acids. Trimming removed 7 bases at V and 2 bases at J, with 12 bases between. CDR3 nucleotide sequence: TGTGCCAGCACCTACTCGCTCCCCTACGAGCAGTACTTC. As protein: CASTYSLPYEQYF.

Of note for this clonotype: It is likely a read error, because the conserved phenylalanine at the end of the CDR3 is missing. V gene TRBV7-3 combines with J gene TRBJ1-6; tentatively, D is TRBD1 (5 bases). Looked up from germline, CDR1 is SGHTA and CDR2 is FQGTGA. Trimming left V 6 bases short and J 9 bases short, with 12 bases between. This CDR3 has 13 amino acids. In DNA, the CDR3 is TGTGCCAGCAGTTCGGGGGTCGGTTCACCCCTCCACCTT. Translating it yields CASSSGVGSPLHL.

This clonotype was counted ten times or more. V is TRBV5-1 and J is TRBJ1-5, with no clear D. V lost 0 bases and J lost 4, with 8 bases in between. Germline CDR1 reads SGHRS; CDR2 reads YFSETQ. There are 14 residues in the CDR3. The CDR3 nucleotides are TGCGCCAGCAGCTTGGACGCGGGTAATCAGCCCCAGCATTTT. Its protein product is CASSLDAGNQPQHF. Together with reference TRBV5-1 and TRBJ1-5, the CDR3 gives the full variable domain: KAGVTQTPRYLIKTRGQQVTLSCSPISGHRSVSWYQQTPGQGLQFLFEYFSETQRNKGNFPGRFSGRQFSNSRSEMNVSTLELGDSALYLCASSLDAGNQPQHFGDGTRLSIL.

V usage is TRBV7-3 and J usage is TRBJ2-3; D is perhaps TRBD1 (5 bases). From germline, CDR1 is SGHTA and CDR2 FQGTGA. The CDR3 is 13 residues long. Trimming stripped 3 bases from V and 4 bases from J, with 8 bases between. CDR3 sequence (DNA): TGTGCCAGCAGCTTCCAGGGATCAGATACGCAGTATTTT. It translates to CASSFQGSDTQYF.

A few counts support this clonotype. J is TRBJ2-7 and V is TRBV28; D is perhaps TRBD1 (6 bases). CDR1 and CDR2 (germline): MDHEN, SYDVKM. The V gene lost 6 bases and the J gene lost 0 bases, with 18 bases spanning the gap. The CDR3 runs to 16 residues. The CDR3 loop reads CASSLLGRDNSYEQYF. In DNA, the CDR3 is TGTGCCAGCAGCCTCTTGGGACGGGACAACTCCTACGAGCAGTACTTC.

The J gene is TRBJ1-5, the V gene TRBV7-8, with D possibly matching TRBD1 (6 bases). Germline CDR1 reads SGHVS; CDR2 reads FQNEAQ. V was cut by 3 bases and J by 6 bases, with 24 bases left in between. The CDR3 has 18 residues. The CDR3 reads CASSFYRDPGEVSQPQHF. CDR3 in DNA: TGTGCCAGCAGCTTTTACCGGGACCCAGGGGAAGTTAGTCAGCCCCAGCATTTT.

This clonotype was observed once. Because the CDR3 is missing its conserved closing phenylalanine or tryptophan, this is likely a read error. The DNA is omitted, as the CDR3 cannot be located on it reliably, and the CDR3 follows TCRdb's listing. The chain uses TRBV2 and TRBJ1-2; whether TRBD1, the table's D call, matches the DNA was not checked. Germline CDR1 SNHLY, CDR2 FYNNEI. The CDR3 numbers 13 amino acids, ends counted. The CDR3 is CASSAGLDRTAQY.